This TCR beta chain is drawn from a study of blood T cell repertoires in COVID-19. Study at large: Spain, Italy and the United States supplied samples that represented acute and convalescent COVID-19. From T cells, B-cell-depleted T cells, or PBMCs came the material, which was cDNA or gDNA.

Losses at the gene ends were 3 bases for V and 6 bases for J; bases not matched to a gene: 3. The CDR3 extends over 13 amino acids. Clones were read by immunoSEQ multiplex PCR, and TCRdb kept only the in-frame ones, dropping some. The sample contains some 80,000 clones, under 90% of which appear only once. This clone was observed once. The rearrangement joins TRBV23-1 to TRBJ1-2; the match to TRBD1 covers 8 bases. TRBV23-1 belongs to the ORF category, with a function that is uncertain. This TCR came from a human donor in a cohort sampled during active COVID-19. The sequenced material came from peripheral blood. In DNA form, the CDR3 reads TGCGCCAGCAGTCATGGACAGGGTCATGGCTACACCTTC. Translation gives CASSHGQGHGYTF.